The following is a TCR beta chain sequence with its context. This specimen belongs to a study of blood T cell repertoires in COVID-19. The assay was immunoSEQ multiplex PCR, and TCRdb's table has in-frame clones only and misses some. The data contain about 250,000 clones, around 90% of them singletons. Per germline, CDR1 SGHTA and CDR2 FQGNSA. V trimming: 3 bases; J trimming: 2 bases; junction bases outside the gene matches: 10. The CDR3 is 17 amino acids. The chain uses TRBV7-2 and TRBJ2-3, with 8 bases aligning to TRBD1. This receptor was identified in a man between 18 and 29 years old with active or convalescent COVID-19. The source material was peripheral blood. The CDR3 reads CASSFELRTGPTDTQYF. The CDR3, as DNA: TGTGCCAGCAGCTTCGAGCTTAGGACAGGGCCCACAGATACGCAGTATTTT.